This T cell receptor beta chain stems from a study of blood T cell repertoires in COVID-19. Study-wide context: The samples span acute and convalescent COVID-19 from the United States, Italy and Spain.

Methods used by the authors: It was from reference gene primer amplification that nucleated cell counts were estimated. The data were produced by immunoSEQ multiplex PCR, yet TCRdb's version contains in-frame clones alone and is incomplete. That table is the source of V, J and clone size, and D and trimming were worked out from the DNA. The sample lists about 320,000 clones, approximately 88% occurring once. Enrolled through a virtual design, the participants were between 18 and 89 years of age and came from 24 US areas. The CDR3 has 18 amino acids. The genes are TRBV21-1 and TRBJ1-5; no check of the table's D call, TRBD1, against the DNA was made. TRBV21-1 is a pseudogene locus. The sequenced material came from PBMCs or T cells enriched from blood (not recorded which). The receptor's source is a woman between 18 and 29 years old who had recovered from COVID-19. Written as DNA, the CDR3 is TGTGCCAGCAGCAAAGTTATTGACCGGGACAGACGAAATCAGCCCCAGCATTTT. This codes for CASSKVIDRDRRNQPQHF.